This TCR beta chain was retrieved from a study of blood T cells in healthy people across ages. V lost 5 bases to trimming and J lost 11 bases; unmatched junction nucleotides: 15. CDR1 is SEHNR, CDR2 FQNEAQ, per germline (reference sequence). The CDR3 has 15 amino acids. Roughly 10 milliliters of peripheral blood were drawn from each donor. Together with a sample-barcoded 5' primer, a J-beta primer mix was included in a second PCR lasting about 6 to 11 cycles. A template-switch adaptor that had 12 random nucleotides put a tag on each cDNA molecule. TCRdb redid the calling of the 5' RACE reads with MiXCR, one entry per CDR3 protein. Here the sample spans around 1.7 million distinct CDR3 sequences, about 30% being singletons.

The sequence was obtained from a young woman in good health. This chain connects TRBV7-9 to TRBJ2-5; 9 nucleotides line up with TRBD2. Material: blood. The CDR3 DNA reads TGTGCCAGCAGCCCCGGGACTAGCAACCACAATGAGCAGTACTTC. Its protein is CASSPGTSNHNEQYF.